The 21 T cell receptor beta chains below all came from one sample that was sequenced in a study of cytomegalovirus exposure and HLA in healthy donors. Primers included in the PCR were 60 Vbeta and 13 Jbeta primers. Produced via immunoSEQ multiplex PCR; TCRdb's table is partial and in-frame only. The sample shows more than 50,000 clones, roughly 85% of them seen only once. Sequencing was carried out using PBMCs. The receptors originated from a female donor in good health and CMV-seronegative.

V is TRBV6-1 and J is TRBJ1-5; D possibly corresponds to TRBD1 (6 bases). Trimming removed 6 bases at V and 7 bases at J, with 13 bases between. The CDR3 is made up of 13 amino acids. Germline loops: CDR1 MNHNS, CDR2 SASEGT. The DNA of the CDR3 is TGTGCCAGCAGAACAGGGTATAACCAGCCCCAGCATTTT. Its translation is CASRTGYNQPQHF.

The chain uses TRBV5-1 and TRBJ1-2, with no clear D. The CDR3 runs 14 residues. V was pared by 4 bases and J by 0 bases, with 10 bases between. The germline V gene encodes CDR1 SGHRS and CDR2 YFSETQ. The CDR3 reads CASSPSLANYGYTF. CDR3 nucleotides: TGCGCCAGCAGCCCGAGTCTAGCTAACTATGGCTACACCTTC.

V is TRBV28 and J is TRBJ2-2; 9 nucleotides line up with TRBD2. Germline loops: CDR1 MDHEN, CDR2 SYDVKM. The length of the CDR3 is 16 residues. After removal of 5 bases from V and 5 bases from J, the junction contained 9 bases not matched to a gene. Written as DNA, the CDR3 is TGTGCCAGCAGTGTTCCGGGACTAGCAGGGACCGGGGAGCTGTTTTTT. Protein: CASSVPGLAGTGELFF.

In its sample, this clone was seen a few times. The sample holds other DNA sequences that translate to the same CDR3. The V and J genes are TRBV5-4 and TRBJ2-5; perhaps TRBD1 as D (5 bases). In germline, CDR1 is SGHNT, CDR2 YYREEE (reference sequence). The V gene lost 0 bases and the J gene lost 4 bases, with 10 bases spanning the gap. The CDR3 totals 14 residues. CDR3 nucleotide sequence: TGTGCCAGCAGCTTGGGGACATCCCGAGAGACCCAGTACTTC. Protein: CASSLGTSRETQYF.

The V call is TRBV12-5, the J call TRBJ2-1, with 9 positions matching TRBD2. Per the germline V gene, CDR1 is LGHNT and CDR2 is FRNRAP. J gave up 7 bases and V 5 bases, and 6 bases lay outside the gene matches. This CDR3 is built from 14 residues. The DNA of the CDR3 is TGTGCTAGTGGTGCGGGGGGGCCGGAGAATGAGCAGTTCTTC. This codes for CASGAGGPENEQFF.

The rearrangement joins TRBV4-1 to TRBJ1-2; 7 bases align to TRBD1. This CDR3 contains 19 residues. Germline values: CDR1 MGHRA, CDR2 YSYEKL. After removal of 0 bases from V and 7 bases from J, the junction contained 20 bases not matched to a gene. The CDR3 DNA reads TGCGCCAGCAGCCAAGAAACCCTCGGAAGAGAGGGGGCCTTTCGTGGCTACACCTTC. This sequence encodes CASSQETLGREGAFRGYTF.

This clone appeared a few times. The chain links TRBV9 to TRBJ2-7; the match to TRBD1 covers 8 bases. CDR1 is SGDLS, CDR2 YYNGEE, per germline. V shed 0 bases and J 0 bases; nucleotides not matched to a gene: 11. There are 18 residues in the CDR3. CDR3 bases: TGTGCCAGCAGCGTAGCCCCAGGGGGCGGTGAGAGCTCCTACGAGCAGTACTTC. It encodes CASSVAPGGGESSYEQYF.

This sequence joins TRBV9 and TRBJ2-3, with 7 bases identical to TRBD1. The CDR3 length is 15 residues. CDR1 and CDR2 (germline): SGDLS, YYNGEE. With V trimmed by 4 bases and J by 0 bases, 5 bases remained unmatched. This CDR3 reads CASSFRTGSTDTQYF. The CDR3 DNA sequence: TGTGCCAGCAGCTTCCGGACAGGTAGCACAGATACGCAGTATTTT.

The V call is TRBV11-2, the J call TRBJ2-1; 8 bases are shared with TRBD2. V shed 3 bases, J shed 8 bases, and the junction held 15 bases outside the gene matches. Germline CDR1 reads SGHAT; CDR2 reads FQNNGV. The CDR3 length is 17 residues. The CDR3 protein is CASSFSGLAGSVYEQFF. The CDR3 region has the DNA TGTGCCAGCAGCTTCTCTGGGTTAGCGGGGTCGGTTTATGAGCAGTTCTTC.

The CDR3: CASSFSGRTDTQYF. The CDR3, as DNA: TGTGCCAGCAGCTTTAGCGGGAGAACAGATACGCAGTATTTT. The rearrangement joins TRBV7-9 to TRBJ2-3, with 9 bases identical to TRBD2. The CDR3 has 14 residues. Trimming removed 3 bases from V and 3 bases from J; junction bases left unmatched: 1. The germline CDR1 and CDR2 sequences are SEHNR and FQNEAQ (reference sequence).

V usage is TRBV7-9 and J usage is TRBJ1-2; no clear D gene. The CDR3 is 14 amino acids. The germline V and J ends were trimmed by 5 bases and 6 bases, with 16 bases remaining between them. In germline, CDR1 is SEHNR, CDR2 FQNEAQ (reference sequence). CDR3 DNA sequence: TGTGCCAGCAGCCAAACGAGGGTCACGAATGGCTACACCTTC. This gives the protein CASSQTRVTNGYTF.

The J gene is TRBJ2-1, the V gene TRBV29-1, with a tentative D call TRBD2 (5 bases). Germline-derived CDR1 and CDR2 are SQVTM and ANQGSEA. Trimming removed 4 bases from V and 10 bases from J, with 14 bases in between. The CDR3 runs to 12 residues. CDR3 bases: TGCAGCGTTGCGAGGGCGGGCGGCGAGCAGTTCTTC. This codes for CSVARAGGEQFF.

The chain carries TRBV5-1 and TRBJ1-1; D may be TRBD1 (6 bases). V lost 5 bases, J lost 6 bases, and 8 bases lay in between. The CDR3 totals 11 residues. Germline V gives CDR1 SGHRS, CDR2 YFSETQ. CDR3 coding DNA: TGCGCCAGCAGGTCAGGGGCTGAAGCTTTCTTT. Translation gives CASRSGAEAFF. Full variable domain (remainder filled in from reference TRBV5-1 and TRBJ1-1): KAGVTQTPRYLIKTRGQQVTLSCSPISGHRSVSWYQQTPGQGLQFLFEYFSETQRNKGNFPGRFSGRQFSNSRSEMNVSTLELGDSALYLCASRSGAEAFFGQGTRLTVV.

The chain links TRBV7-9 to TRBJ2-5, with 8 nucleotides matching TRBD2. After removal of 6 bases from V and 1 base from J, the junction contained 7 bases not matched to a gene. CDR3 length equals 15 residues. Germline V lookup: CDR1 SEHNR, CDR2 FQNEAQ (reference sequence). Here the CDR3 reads CASRDAGGLQETQYF. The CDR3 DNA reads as TGTGCCAGCAGAGACGCGGGGGGTCTCCAAGAGACCCAGTACTTC.

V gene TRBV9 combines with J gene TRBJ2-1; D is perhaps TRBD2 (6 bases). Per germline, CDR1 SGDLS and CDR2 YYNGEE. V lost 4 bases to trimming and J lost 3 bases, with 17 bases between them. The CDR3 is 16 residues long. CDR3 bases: TGTGCCAGCAGCCCCAGTCAGGCGGGGAACTACAATGAGCAGTTCTTC. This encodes CASSPSQAGNYNEQFF. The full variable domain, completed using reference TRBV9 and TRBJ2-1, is DSGVTQTPKHLITATGQRVTLRCSPRSGDLSVYWYQQSLDQGLQFLIQYYNGEERAKGNILERFSAQQFPDLHSELNLSSLELGDSALYFCASSPSQAGNYNEQFFGPGTRLTVL.

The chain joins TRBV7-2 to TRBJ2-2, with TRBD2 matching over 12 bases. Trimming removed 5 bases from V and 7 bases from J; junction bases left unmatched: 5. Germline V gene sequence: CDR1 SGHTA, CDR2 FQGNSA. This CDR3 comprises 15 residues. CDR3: CASSPRTSGNGELFF. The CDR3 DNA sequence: TGTGCCAGCAGCCCGAGGACTAGCGGGAACGGGGAGCTGTTTTTT.

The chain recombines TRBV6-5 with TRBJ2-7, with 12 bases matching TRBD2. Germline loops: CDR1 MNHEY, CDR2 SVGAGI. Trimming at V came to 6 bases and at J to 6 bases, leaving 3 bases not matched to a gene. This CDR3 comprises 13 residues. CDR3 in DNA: TGTGCCAGCAGGACTAGCGGGAGTGCCGAGCAGTACTTC. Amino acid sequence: CASRTSGSAEQYF.

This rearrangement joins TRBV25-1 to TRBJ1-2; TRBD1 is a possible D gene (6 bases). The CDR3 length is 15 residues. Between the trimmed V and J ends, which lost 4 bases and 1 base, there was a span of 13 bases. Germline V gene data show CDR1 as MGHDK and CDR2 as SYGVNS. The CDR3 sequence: CASSGTGILNYGYTF. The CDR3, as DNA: TGTGCCAGCAGTGGCACAGGGATTCTTAACTATGGCTACACCTTC.

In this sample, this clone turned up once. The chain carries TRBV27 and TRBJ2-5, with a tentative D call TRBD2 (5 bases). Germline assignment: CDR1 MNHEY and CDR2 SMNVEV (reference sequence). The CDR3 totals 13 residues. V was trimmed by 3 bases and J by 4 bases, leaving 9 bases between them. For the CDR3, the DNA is TGTGCCAGCAGTTTCTCTAGCCGAGAGACCCAGTACTTC. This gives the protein CASSFSSRETQYF.

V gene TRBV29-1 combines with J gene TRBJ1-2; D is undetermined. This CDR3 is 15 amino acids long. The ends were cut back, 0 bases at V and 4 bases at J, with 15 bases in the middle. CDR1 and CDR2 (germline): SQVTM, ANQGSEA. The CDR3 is CSVEDDSPPGYGYTF. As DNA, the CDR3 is TGCAGCGTTGAAGATGACTCCCCCCCGGGCTATGGCTACACCTTC.

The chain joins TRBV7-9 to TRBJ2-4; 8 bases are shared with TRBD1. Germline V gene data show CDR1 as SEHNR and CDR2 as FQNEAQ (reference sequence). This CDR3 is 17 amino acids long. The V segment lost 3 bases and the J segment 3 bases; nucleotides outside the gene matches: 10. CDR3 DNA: TGTGCCAGCAGCTTTCTCGGACAGGGATCAAGCAAAAACATTCAGTACTTC. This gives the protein CASSFLGQGSSKNIQYF.